This TCR beta chain was documented in a study of CD8 T cells in ankylosing spondylitis. Study-level points and caveats: It appeared that ankylosing spondylitis blood was characterized by a TCR beta motif of roughly 8 highly homologous variants. Reportedly, disease-linked clones are significantly enriched in ankylosing spondylitis patients' matched synovial fluid. CD8+ disease-linked clones were present at relatively low frequencies in blood.

Quantitative barcoded 5'-RACE was used to prepare TCR beta libraries. TCRdb ran MiXCR on the 5' RACE reads and lists one entry per CDR3 protein. This sample has 220,000 or so distinct CDR3 sequences, with 10% found just once. This clonotype has a handful of counts. The antigen is undetermined. The receptor was isolated from a male donor with ankylosing spondylitis or in good health (not recorded which). Source material: blood, either unsorted or a sorted T cell fraction (not recorded which).

CDR3 in amino acids: CASIKGEIFSGSPLHF. CDR3 DNA sequence: TGTGCCAGCATCAAAGGGGAAATCTTTAGTGGTTCACCCCTCCACTTT. The V call is TRBV12-3 or TRBV12-4, the J call TRBJ1-6, with D perhaps matching TRBD1 (5 bases). The V end lost 7 bases, the J end lost 9 bases, and 22 bases lay between the germline ends. The CDR3 is 16 residues long.